Listed here is a single TCR beta chain. The antigen remains unidentified. This sample is drawn from a study of vaccination and CD4 T cells after COVID-19. Study-wide background: Each convalescent patient was PCR positive for SARS-CoV-2 on nasal swab; eight or nine cases were mild and one severe.

Specified treatment: approximately 9-day PBMC culture with coronavirus spike peptide pools or control peptides (ViraFEST assay). With the Oncomine TCR Beta short-read assay, DNA from cultured CD4+ T cells was sequenced. TCRdb redid the calling of the PCR reads with MiXCR, one entry per CDR3 protein. The sample includes 2,500 to 3,500 distinct CDR3 sequences, over 70% seen only once; the top ten take about 40%. Deletions cut 5 bases from V and 2 bases from J, with 10 bases between. From germline, CDR1 is MNHNS and CDR2 SASEGT. The CDR3 sequence is 13 residues long. This TCR was sampled from a human donor who had recovered from COVID-19. The chain recombines TRBV6-1 with TRBJ2-7; TRBD1 is a possible D gene (5 bases). Material for sequencing was CD4+ T cells from blood, cultured in vitro. CDR3 protein: CASSPGRAYEQYF. The CDR3 DNA is TGTGCCAGCAGTCCAGGGCGCGCCTACGAGCAGTACTTC.